This T cell receptor (beta chain) was observed in a study of blood T cells in healthy people across ages. Study conclusions and caveats: A strong correlation was found between TCR beta diversity and the percentage of naive T cells.

On this clonotype itself: Antigen: not known.

The CDR3 is 17 amino acids. Trimming cost V 3 bases and J 7 bases; bases outside gene matches: 15. Germline V gene data show CDR1 as LGHNA and CDR2 as YNFKEQ. Each sample yielded at least 5.5 micrograms of PBMC total RNA. Sample-barcoded 5' priming and a J-beta primer mix drove a second PCR of roughly 6 to 12 cycles. All samples gave at least 2.5 million CDR3-containing paired-end reads. TCRdb redid the calling of the 5' RACE reads with MiXCR, one entry per CDR3 protein. This sample has over 500,000 distinct CDR3 sequences, with 52% found just once. Sample: blood. The clonotype was recovered from a woman of 80 years or more in good health. V usage is TRBV4-2 and J usage is TRBJ2-1, with TRBD2 identical over 7 bases. The DNA of the CDR3 is TGTGCCAGCAGCCAGGGGGTCGGAGCGGGAAGGAGTAATGAGCAGTTCTTC. It is translated as CASSQGVGAGRSNEQFF.